These 11 T cell receptor beta chains originate from one sample sequenced in a study of technical replicates of blood from several donors. Only in-frame clones appear in the TCRdb table, and some are missing; sequencing was by immunoSEQ multiplex PCR. The top ten clones hold 0.3% to 0.45% of a sample with approximately 99,000 clones, 90% to 97% of them seen once. Sequenced material: T cells isolated from PBMCs. Receptors were obtained from a human donor in good health.

The chain combines TRBV5-8 with TRBJ2-7; 8 bases map to TRBD2. Per germline, CDR1 SGHTS and CDR2 YDEGEE. The J segment lost 4 bases and the V segment lost 7 bases, leaving 10 bases of the junction unmatched. The CDR3 spans 14 residues. CDR3 in amino acids: CASPPLAGYYEQYF. The CDR3 coding sequence is TGTGCCAGCCCCCCATTAGCGGGGTATTACGAGCAGTACTTC. The full variable domain, in which reference TRBV5-8 and TRBJ2-7 provide the parts outside the CDR3, is EAGVTQSPTHLIKTRGQQATLRCSPISGHTSVYWYQQALGLGLQFLLWYDEGEERNRGNFPPRFSGRQFPNYSSELNVNALELEDSALYLCASPPLAGYYEQYFGPGTRLTVT.

The rearrangement links TRBV6-1 to TRBJ2-1, with a weak D call TRBD2 (6 bases). V gave up 0 bases and J gave up 3 bases, with 12 bases separating them. In germline, CDR1 is MNHNS, CDR2 SASEGT. The CDR3 covers 16 residues. CDR3 sequence (DNA): TGTGCCAGCAGTGAAGCCGCGGGAAAGATCTACAATGAGCAGTTCTTC. Amino acids: CASSEAAGKIYNEQFF.

This clone showed up just once. The chain has TRBV11-3 and TRBJ1-5, with D hard to call. CDR1 is SGHNT, CDR2 YENEEA, per germline. The CDR3 is made up of 12 amino acids. Trimming took off 5 bases at V and 3 bases at J, with 5 bases between the two ends. The CDR3 DNA reads TGTGCCAGCAGCCGAGACAATCAGCCCCAGCATTTT. Its translation is CASSRDNQPQHF. Full variable domain (rest looked up from reference TRBV11-3 and TRBJ1-5): EAGVVQSPRYKIIEKKQPVAFWCNPISGHNTLYWYLQNLGQGPELLIRYENEEAVDDSQLPKDRFSAERLKGVDSTLKIQPAELGDSAVYLCASSRDNQPQHFGDGTRLSIL.

V usage is TRBV25-1 and J usage is TRBJ1-4, with D perhaps TRBD1 (5 bases). Germline V CDR1 and CDR2: MGHDK, SYGVNS. This CDR3 comprises 15 residues. V lost 7 bases and J lost 5, with 17 bases in between. The CDR3 sequence is CASKGFGGSNEKLFF. CDR3 nucleotides: TGTGCCAGCAAGGGGTTCGGCGGGAGCAATGAAAAACTGTTTTTT.

V is TRBV5-4 and J is TRBJ2-1; D may be TRBD1 (6 bases). CDR3 length: 13 residues. Germline CDR1 is SGHNT and CDR2 is YYREEE (reference sequence). Deletions cut 5 bases from V and 6 bases from J, with 12 bases between. The chain's CDR3 is CASRITGTNEQFF. CDR3 bases: TGTGCCAGCAGAATAACAGGGACCAATGAGCAGTTCTTC.

The chain uses TRBV29-1 and TRBJ1-1; no clear D gene. Trimming left V 3 bases short and J 0 bases short, with 5 bases between. CDR3 length equals 12 residues. Germline-derived CDR1 and CDR2 are SQVTM and ANQGSEA. The chain's CDR3 is CSVESVNTEAFF. Here the CDR3 DNA reads TGCAGCGTTGAGTCAGTGAACACTGAAGCTTTCTTT. Based on the CDR3 plus reference TRBV29-1 and TRBJ1-1, the full variable domain is SAVISQKPSRDICQRGTSLTIQCQVDSQVTMMFWYRQQPGQSLTLIATANQGSEATYESGFVIDKFPISRPNLTFSTLTVSNMSPEDSSIYLCSVESVNTEAFFGQGTRLTVV.

V and J are TRBV2 and TRBJ1-1; D gene ambiguous. The V end lost 9 bases, the J end lost 2 bases, and 16 bases lay between the germline ends. This CDR3 comprises 14 residues. Germline V gene lookup returns CDR1 SNHLY and CDR2 FYNNEI. The CDR3 here is CASILGGGNTEAFF. The CDR3 nucleotides are TGTGCCAGTATCTTGGGAGGAGGAAACACTGAAGCTTTCTTT.

This chain joins TRBV6-5 and TRBJ2-2, with TRBD1 identical over 11 bases. The CDR3 is 15 residues long. Germline CDR1 MNHEY, CDR2 SVGAGI. Germline trimming cut 5 bases from V and 5 bases from J; bases unmatched to any gene: 4. As DNA, the CDR3 is TGTGCCAGCAGTCGGACAGGGGGCGGGACCGGGGAGCTGTTTTTT. Its translation is CASSRTGGGTGELFF.

V gene TRBV5-4 combines with J gene TRBJ2-6; D is uncertain. The V end was cut by 3 bases, the J end by 0 bases, with 7 bases between. CDR1 and CDR2 (germline): SGHNT, YYREEE (reference sequence). There are 15 residues in the CDR3. This CDR3 is CASSSLSSGANVLTF. The CDR3 DNA sequence: TGTGCCAGCAGCTCCCTAAGCTCTGGGGCCAACGTCCTGACTTTC.

The rearrangement joins TRBV15 to TRBJ2-7; 9 bases align to TRBD2. The CDR3 has 13 residues. In germline, CDR1 is LNHNV, CDR2 YYDKDF (reference sequence). V shed 5 bases, J shed 7 bases, and the junction held 6 bases outside the gene matches. The CDR3 spells CATSGGLAREQYF. In nucleotides, the CDR3 is TGTGCCACCAGCGGGGGACTAGCAAGGGAGCAGTACTTC.

In its sample, this clone was seen once. The chain links TRBV7-9 to TRBJ1-5; D is unclear. The V gene lost 3 bases and the J gene lost 3 bases, with 3 bases spanning the gap. The CDR3 loop spans 12 amino acids. CDR1 SEHNR and CDR2 FQNEAQ come from the germline V gene (reference sequence). Written as DNA, the CDR3 is TGTGCCAGCAGCTTTAACAATCAGCCCCAGCATTTT. Protein sequence: CASSFNNQPQHF.